Below, one TCR beta chain is given with its context. The data belong to a study of technical replicates of blood from several donors. Clones were sequenced by immunoSEQ multiplex PCR, and TCRdb holds only the in-frame ones, with some missing. The sample consists of tens of thousands of clones, around 87% of them appearing once. The germline V gene encodes CDR1 SQVTM and CDR2 ANQGSEA. CDR3 length: 12 residues. The germline V and J ends were trimmed by 7 bases and 3 bases, with 13 bases remaining between them. The sequencing sample was made of PBMCs. The source of this sequence is a human donor in good health. Some clones in this sample may be carry-over from other donors' samples. The V call is TRBV29-1, the J call TRBJ2-7; the D is unclear. The DNA for the CDR3 is TGCAGCGCAGAAACAGAGAGCTACGAGCAGTACTTC. Protein product: CSAETESYEQYF.